Below are 32 T cell receptor beta chains sequenced from a single sample in a study of control samples from healthy donors and cancer patients. Produced via immunoSEQ multiplex PCR; TCRdb's table is partial and in-frame only. The data contain about 170,000 clones, 91% of them singletons. The sample taken for sequencing was blood. These receptors all stem from a woman aged 25 to 45 in good health.

This clone has more than one count but fewer than ten. The chain uses TRBV5-1 and TRBJ1-1, with 11 bases fitting TRBD1. Germline-derived CDR1 and CDR2 are SGHRS and YFSETQ. The CDR3 runs 14 residues. V lost 4 bases, J lost 5 bases, and 4 bases stayed unmatched. DNA of the CDR3: TGCGCCAGCAGCGGGACAGGGGGTCTAACTGAAGCTTTCTTT. Protein product: CASSGTGGLTEAFF.

This clone was seen once. The rearrangement links TRBV7-9 to TRBJ2-3, with TRBD1 identical over 10 bases. The junction had 5 bases not matched to a gene; V was cut back by 5 bases and J by 3 bases. In germline, CDR1 is SEHNR, CDR2 FQNEAQ (reference sequence). This CDR3 region has 15 residues. The CDR3 sequence: CASSERTGGTDTQYF. CDR3 nucleotides: TGTGCCAGCAGCGAAAGGACAGGGGGAACAGATACGCAGTATTTT. Together with reference TRBV7-9 and TRBJ2-3, the CDR3 gives the full variable domain: DTGVSQNPRHKITKRGQNVTFRCDPISEHNRLYWYRQTLGQGPEFLTYFQNEAQLEKSRLLSDRFSAERPKGSFSTLEIQRTEQGDSAMYLCASSERTGGTDTQYFGPGTRLTVL.

This clone was counted once. The chain combines TRBV5-5 with TRBJ2-7; 7 bases are shared with TRBD1. The CDR3 has 15 amino acids. The V and J ends lost 0 bases and 0 bases, in that order; junction bases with no gene match: 3. Germline V gene data show CDR1 as SGHKS and CDR2 as YYEKEE (reference sequence). The chain's CDR3 is CASSLGTGISYEQYF. The CDR3 nucleotides read TGTGCCAGCAGCTTGGGGACAGGAATCTCCTACGAGCAGTACTTC.

The chain combines TRBV19 with TRBJ1-1; a possible D gene is TRBD1 (6 bases). With 3 bases removed from V and 0 bases from J, the gap between germline ends came to 8 bases. CDR1 is LNHDA, CDR2 SQIVND, per germline (reference sequence). The CDR3 length is 14 residues. The CDR3 region is CASSIWGLNTEAFF. CDR3 coding DNA: TGTGCCAGTAGTATTTGGGGGCTGAACACTGAAGCTTTCTTT.

The gene calls are TRBV6-5 and TRBJ2-1; D gene unclear. Trimming cost V 0 bases and J 6 bases, with 3 bases left between them. CDR1 and CDR2 (germline): MNHEY, SVGAGI. This CDR3 has 12 residues. CDR3 coding DNA: TGTGCCAGCAGTTACTCGGGCAATGAGCAGTTCTTC. This encodes CASSYSGNEQFF.

V and J are TRBV4-1 and TRBJ2-1; 10 bases line up with TRBD1. This CDR3 comprises 15 residues. The germline V gene encodes CDR1 MGHRA and CDR2 YSYEKL. The J segment lost 6 bases and the V segment lost 2 bases, leaving 4 bases of the junction unmatched. This CDR3 reads CASSQYRDRGNEQFF. CDR3 bases: TGCGCCAGCAGCCAATACCGGGACAGGGGCAATGAGCAGTTCTTC.

CDR3 residues: CASSYGRASGNTIYF. The DNA for the CDR3 is TGTGCCAGCAGTTACGGCAGGGCGTCTGGAAACACCATATATTTT. This chain uses TRBV6-5 with TRBJ1-3; TRBD1 is a possible D gene (5 bases). The germline gives CDR1 MNHEY, CDR2 SVGAGI. V was clipped by 2 bases and J by 1 base, with 9 bases between them. This CDR3 region has 15 residues.

The chain couples TRBV28 to TRBJ1-4; D may be TRBD1 (5 bases). The CDR3 extends over 15 amino acids. Germline V gene sequence: CDR1 MDHEN, CDR2 SYDVKM. The ends were cut back, 2 bases at V and 0 bases at J, with 7 bases in the middle. CDR3 DNA: TGTGCCAGCAGTTTAGTCAGGGCAACTAATGAAAAACTGTTTTTT. Translating gives CASSLVRATNEKLFF.

This sequence joins TRBV27 and TRBJ1-5; D is unresolved. Trimming left V 2 bases short and J 3 bases short, with 8 bases between. The CDR3 totals 14 residues. Germline V lookup: CDR1 MNHEY, CDR2 SMNVEV (reference sequence). The CDR3 sequence: CASSLPRSNQPQHF. DNA for the CDR3: TGTGCCAGCAGTTTACCCAGGTCCAATCAGCCCCAGCATTTT.

This rearrangement joins TRBV4-2 to TRBJ1-6; D not certain. Deletions cut 0 bases from V and 6 bases from J, with 12 bases between. CDR3 size: 16 residues. The germline gives CDR1 LGHNA, CDR2 YNFKEQ. CDR3 in amino acids: CASSQEVRMGNSPLHF. CDR3 nucleotides: TGTGCCAGCAGCCAAGAGGTCAGGATGGGTAATTCACCCCTCCACTTT.

This sequence joins TRBV9 and TRBJ1-2; TRBD1 is a possible D gene (5 bases). CDR3 length: 15 residues. CDR1 is SGDLS and CDR2 is YYNGEE in the germline V gene. Deletions cut 0 bases from V and 2 bases from J, with 11 bases between. The CDR3 region is CASSVGDSGNYGYTF. The CDR3 region has the DNA TGTGCCAGCAGCGTAGGGGACTCCGGGAACTATGGCTACACCTTC.

V and J are TRBV15 and TRBJ1-6; D remains unclear. The CDR3 has 14 amino acids. Germline CDR1 reads LNHNV; CDR2 reads YYDKDF (reference sequence). The germline V and J ends were trimmed by 1 base and 6 bases, with 7 bases remaining between them. CDR3 loop: CATSRVGFNSPLHF. The DNA for the CDR3 is TGTGCCACCAGCAGAGTCGGGTTTAATTCACCCCTCCACTTT.

The chain joins TRBV9 to TRBJ2-3; 11 positions match TRBD1. Germline V gene data show CDR1 as SGDLS and CDR2 as YYNGEE. Losses at the gene ends were 4 bases for V and 3 bases for J; bases not matched to a gene: 4. This CDR3 region has 15 residues. The CDR3 region is CASSSGQGVTDTQYF. The CDR3 nucleotides are TGTGCCAGCAGCTCGGGACAGGGGGTGACAGATACGCAGTATTTT.

This chain joins TRBV7-9 and TRBJ1-3, with D unresolved. Trimming removed 5 bases at V and 2 bases at J, with 7 bases between. Germline V CDR1 and CDR2: SEHNR, FQNEAQ (reference sequence). The CDR3 has 13 residues. The CDR3 loop reads CASSPDTGNTIYF. The CDR3 nucleotides read TGTGCCAGCAGCCCCGACACTGGAAACACCATATATTTT.

The rearrangement joins TRBV11-2 to TRBJ2-7; D is unclear. The V end was cut by 1 base, the J end by 2 bases, with 6 bases between. There are 13 residues in the CDR3. Looked up from germline, CDR1 is SGHAT and CDR2 is FQNNGV. CDR3 in amino acids: CASSLAQAYEQYF. The CDR3 bases are TGTGCCAGCAGCTTAGCCCAGGCCTACGAGCAGTACTTC.

The CDR3 loop is CASSLGTGNTEAFF. CDR3 sequence (DNA): TGTGCCAGCAGCTTAGGGACAGGGAACACTGAAGCTTTCTTT. The chain recombines TRBV7-3 with TRBJ1-1; 8 bases fit TRBD1. Germline-derived CDR1 and CDR2 are SGHTA and FQGTGA. V was pared by 2 bases and J by 1 base, with 0 bases of the junction left unmatched. This CDR3 is built from 14 residues.

The DNA of the CDR3 is TGTGCCAGCAGCCGGACAGGGGGTACTGAAGCTTTCTTT. Protein: CASSRTGGTEAFF. The chain carries TRBV28 and TRBJ1-1; TRBD1 matches 10 bases. The CDR3 is 13 amino acids. Germline trimming cut 6 bases from V and 5 bases from J; bases unmatched to any gene: 3. Germline V gene lookup returns CDR1 MDHEN and CDR2 SYDVKM.

This clone was detected only a few times. This chain links TRBV6-6 with TRBJ2-7, with D maybe TRBD1 (6 bases). The CDR3 loop spans 12 amino acids. CDR1 is MNHNY, CDR2 SVGAGI, per germline (reference sequence). Trimming took off 6 bases at V and 5 bases at J, with 11 bases between the two ends. The CDR3 DNA reads as TGTGCCAGCAGCCTGCAGGGGAACGAGCAGTACTTC. Residues: CASSLQGNEQYF.

Note on this clone: Other DNA sequences of this sample code for an identical CDR3. The V and J genes are TRBV5-4 and TRBJ2-2, with TRBD2 matching over 12 bases. V gave up 0 bases and J gave up 6 bases; unmatched junction bases: 3. In germline, CDR1 is SGHNT, CDR2 YYREEE (reference sequence). The length of the CDR3 is 16 residues. The CDR3 DNA reads as TGTGCCAGCAGCTTGGTTCTAGCGGGAGGGCCCGGGGAGCTGTTTTTT. It is translated as CASSLVLAGGPGELFF.

The chain is built from TRBV29-1 and TRBJ2-1, with D possibly being TRBD2 (7 bases). Trimming cost V 4 bases and J 2 bases, with 15 bases left between them. The CDR3 extends over 15 amino acids. Germline V CDR1 and CDR2: SQVTM, ANQGSEA. CDR3 region: CSVGVRGAPYNEQFF. The CDR3 DNA sequence: TGCAGCGTTGGTGTCCGGGGGGCCCCCTACAATGAGCAGTTCTTC.

The chain has TRBV6-5 and TRBJ1-4; D is ambiguous. The V gene's germline CDR1 is MNHEY and CDR2 SVGAGI. This CDR3 region has 14 residues. Trimming took off 2 bases at V and 4 bases at J, with 8 bases between the two ends. The CDR3 loop reads CASSYEGGNEKLFF. The CDR3 bases are TGTGCCAGCAGTTACGAGGGCGGTAATGAAAAACTGTTTTTT.

The gene calls are TRBV6-5 and TRBJ1-5; D is perhaps TRBD1 (6 bases). This CDR3 has 14 amino acids. Germline-derived CDR1 and CDR2 are MNHEY and SVGAGI. Trimming took off 8 bases at V and 0 bases at J, with 11 bases between the two ends. The CDR3 coding sequence is TGTGCCAGCCGACAGGCGTATAGCAATCAGCCCCAGCATTTT. Translated, it gives CASRQAYSNQPQHF.

The J gene is TRBJ2-1, the V gene TRBV30; 10 bases map to TRBD1. Germline trimming cut 2 bases from V and 6 bases from J; bases unmatched to any gene: 4. The CDR3 loop spans 14 amino acids. The germline V gene encodes CDR1 GTSNPN and CDR2 SVGIG (reference sequence). This CDR3 is CAWSYGQGVNEQFF. CDR3 in DNA: TGTGCCTGGAGTTACGGACAGGGGGTCAATGAGCAGTTCTTC.

V usage is TRBV13 and J usage is TRBJ1-5; tentative D call: TRBD1 (6 bases). Germline CDR1 PRHDT, CDR2 FYEKMQ (reference sequence). V lost 1 base and J lost 8, with 9 bases in between. This CDR3 spans 13 amino acids. CDR3 DNA sequence: TGTGCCAGCAGCTTAGACAGGGAGGAGCCCCAGCATTTT. Translation gives CASSLDREEPQHF.

The V gene is TRBV27, the J gene TRBJ2-3, with 10 bases fitting TRBD2. J lost 3 bases, V lost 6 bases, and 3 bases had no gene match. Germline values: CDR1 MNHEY, CDR2 SMNVEV (reference sequence). The CDR3 is made up of 14 amino acids. The CDR3 region is CASSLAGATDTQYF. The CDR3 nucleotides are TGTGCCAGCAGCCTAGCGGGAGCTACAGATACGCAGTATTTT.

The chain joins TRBV30 to TRBJ2-5; D may be TRBD1 (6 bases). This CDR3 spans 13 amino acids. The germline CDR1 and CDR2 sequences are GTSNPN and SVGIG (reference sequence). The V gene lost 2 bases and the J gene lost 3 bases, with 10 bases spanning the gap. CDR3 nucleotide sequence: TGTGCCTGGAGTCCCGGGACAAAAGAGACCCAGTACTTC. Translation gives CAWSPGTKETQYF.

The chain has TRBV3-1 (or the pseudogene TRBV3-2) and TRBJ2-1; 16 bases agree with TRBD2. With 3 bases clipped from V and 7 bases from J, the junction kept 3 bases outside the gene matches. This CDR3 spans 16 amino acids. The germline gives CDR1 LGHDT, CDR2 YNNKEL (reference sequence). Here the CDR3 reads CASSHGTSGRGNEQFF. Written as DNA, the CDR3 is TGTGCCAGCAGCCACGGGACTAGCGGGAGGGGGAATGAGCAGTTCTTC.

The J gene is TRBJ1-5, the V gene TRBV19; no clear D. Germline-derived CDR1 and CDR2 are LNHDA and SQIVND (reference sequence). CDR3 length equals 15 residues. V shed 2 bases and J shed 4 bases, with 12 bases lying between them. The DNA of the CDR3 is TGTGCCAGTAGTATAATACGGACGGTTAATCAGCCCCAGCATTTT. Translating gives CASSIIRTVNQPQHF. The full variable domain, rest sourced from reference TRBV19 and TRBJ1-5, is DGGITQSPKYLFRKEGQNVTLSCEQNLNHDAMYWYRQDPGQGLRLIYYSQIVNDFQKGDIAEGYSVSREKKESFPLTVTSAQKNPTAFYLCASSIIRTVNQPQHFGDGTRLSIL.

The chain recombines TRBV13 with TRBJ2-2, with no clear D. There are 13 residues in the CDR3. V was shortened by 6 bases and J by 3 bases, with 8 bases between the two germline ends. Germline V gives CDR1 PRHDT, CDR2 FYEKMQ (reference sequence). CDR3 nucleotide sequence: TGTGCCAGCAGACAACAAGACACCGGGGAGCTGTTTTTT. This translates into CASRQQDTGELFF.

The CDR3 loop reads CASSPPGNYGYTF. CDR3 bases: TGTGCCAGCTCACCACCGGGGAACTATGGCTACACCTTC. The chain links TRBV18 to TRBJ1-2; no definite D call. The CDR3 length is 13 residues. V was clipped by 0 bases and J by 2 bases, with 4 bases between them. Germline loops: CDR1 KGHSH, CDR2 LQKENI.

Of note for this clone: Other DNA sequences from this sample encode an identical CDR3 as well. The chain couples TRBV3-1 (or the pseudogene TRBV3-2) to TRBJ1-5; TRBD1 agrees at 8 bases. Germline V gene data show CDR1 as LGHDT and CDR2 as YNNKEL (reference sequence). With 2 bases clipped from V and 3 bases from J, the junction kept 9 bases outside the gene matches. The CDR3 has 17 residues. The DNA for the CDR3 is TGTGCCAGCAGCCAAATCCGACAGGGGAGAGTCAATCAGCCCCAGCATTTT. It yields the protein CASSQIRQGRVNQPQHF.

This clone was recorded once. The chain combines TRBV7-2 with TRBJ2-3; 8 bases fit TRBD2. Per the germline V gene, CDR1 is SGHTA and CDR2 is FQGNSA. This CDR3 spans 12 amino acids. Trimming removed 5 bases from V and 11 bases from J; junction bases left unmatched: 6. The CDR3 region has the DNA TGTGCCAGCAGCCTGGGACTAGATGGGCAGTATTTT. The encoded protein is CASSLGLDGQYF. The whole variable domain, remainder taken from reference TRBV7-2 and TRBJ2-3, is GAGVSQSPSNKVTEKGKDVELRCDPISGHTALYWYRQSLGQGLEFLIYFQGNSAPDKSGLPSDRFSAERTGGSVSTLTIQRTQQEDSAVYLCASSLGLDGQYFGPGTRLTVL.